A single T cell receptor (beta chain) is shown here with its context. Its cognate antigen is unknown. The entry originates in a study of OX40 agonist ivuxolimab in advanced cancers. On the study more broadly: From 23 to 79 years was the age range, with a mean of around 57 years, and about 83% were male. General study findings and limits: The authors did not determine the antigen specificity of the expanded peripheral T cells.

A history of autoimmune disease or systemic immunosuppression excluded patients. Germline V gene sequence: CDR1 SGHDT, CDR2 YYEEEE. The CDR3 is made up of 14 amino acids. Trimming cost V 0 bases and J 5 bases, with 12 bases left between them. Sequencing used immunoSEQ multiplex PCR; TCRdb keeps in-frame clones, though not all of them. There are about 72,000 clones in the sample; about nine tenths occur only once, and less than 3% lies in the top ten. This sequence originates from an adult with an advanced solid tumor such as melanoma, head and neck, liver or kidney cancer. The sample was CD4+ or CD8+ T cells sorted from blood, taken in a trial of the OX40 agonist ivuxolimab. The chain combines TRBV5-6 with TRBJ2-7; D unclear. The chain's CDR3 is CASSLDFESDEQYF. CDR3 nucleotide sequence: TGTGCCAGCAGCTTGGATTTCGAAAGCGACGAGCAGTACTTC.